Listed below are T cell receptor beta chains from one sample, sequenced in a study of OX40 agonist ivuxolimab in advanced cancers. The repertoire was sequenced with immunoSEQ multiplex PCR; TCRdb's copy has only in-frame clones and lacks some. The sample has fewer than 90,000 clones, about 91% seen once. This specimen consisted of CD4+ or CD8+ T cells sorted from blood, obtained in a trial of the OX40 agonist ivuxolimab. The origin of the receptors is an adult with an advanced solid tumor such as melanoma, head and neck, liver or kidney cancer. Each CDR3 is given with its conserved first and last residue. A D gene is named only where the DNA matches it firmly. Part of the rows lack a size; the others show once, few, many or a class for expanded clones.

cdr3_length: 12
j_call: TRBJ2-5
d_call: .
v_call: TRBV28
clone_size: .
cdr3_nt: TGTGCCAGCAGGGGAGGTGGGGAGACCCAGTACTTC
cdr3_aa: CASRGGGETQYF

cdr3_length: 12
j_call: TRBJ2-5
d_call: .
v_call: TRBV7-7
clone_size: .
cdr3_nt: TGTGCTAGCAGCTCAGGTTCAGAGACCCAGTACTTC
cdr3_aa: CASSSGSETQYF

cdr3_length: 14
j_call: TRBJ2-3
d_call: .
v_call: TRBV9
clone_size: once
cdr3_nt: TGTGCCAGCAGCGTAGAAGGCGGCACAGATACGCAGTATTTT
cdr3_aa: CASSVEGGTDTQYF

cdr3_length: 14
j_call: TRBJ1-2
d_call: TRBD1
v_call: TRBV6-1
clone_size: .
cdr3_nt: TGTGCCAGCAGGGAGGCAGGGGGTTTGTATGGCTACACCTTC
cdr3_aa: CASREAGGLYGYTF

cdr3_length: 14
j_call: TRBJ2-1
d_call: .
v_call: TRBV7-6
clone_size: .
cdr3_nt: TGTGCCAGCAGCTTAGGCGGGGTCTACAATGAGCAGTTCTTC
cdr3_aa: CASSLGGVYNEQFF

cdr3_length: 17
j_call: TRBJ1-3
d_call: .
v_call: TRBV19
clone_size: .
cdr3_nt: TGTGCCAGTAGTATGGGAAACGGACGGTACTCTGGAAACACCATATATTTT
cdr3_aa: CASSMGNGRYSGNTIYF

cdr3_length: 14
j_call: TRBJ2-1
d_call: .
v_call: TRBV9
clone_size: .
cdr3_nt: TGTGCCAGCAGCGTAGGCGGGCCCTACAATGAGCAGTTCTTC
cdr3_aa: CASSVGGPYNEQFF

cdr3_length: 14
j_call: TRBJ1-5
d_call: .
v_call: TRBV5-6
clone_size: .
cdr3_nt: TGTGCCAGCAGTTACAGGGCCTCTTATCAGCCCCAGCATTTT
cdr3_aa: CASSYRASYQPQHF

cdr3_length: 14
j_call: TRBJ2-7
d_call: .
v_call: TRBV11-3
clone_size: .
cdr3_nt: TGTGCCAGCTCTCCGGGACTGCCCCCCTACGAGCAGTACTTC
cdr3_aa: CASSPGLPPYEQYF

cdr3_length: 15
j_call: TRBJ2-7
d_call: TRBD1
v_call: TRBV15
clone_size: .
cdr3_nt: TGTGCCACCAGCAGAGACGGGACAGCGAACTACGAGCAGTACTTC
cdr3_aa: CATSRDGTANYEQYF

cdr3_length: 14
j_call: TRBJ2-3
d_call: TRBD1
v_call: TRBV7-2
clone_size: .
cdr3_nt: TGTGCCAGCAGCCGGGACAGGGCAACAGATACGCAGTATTTT
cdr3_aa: CASSRDRATDTQYF

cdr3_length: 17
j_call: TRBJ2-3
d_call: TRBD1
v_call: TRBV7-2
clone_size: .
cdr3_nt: TGTGCCAGCAGCTTAGGTCGGGGGACAGGGGTCACAGATACGCAGTATTTT
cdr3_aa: CASSLGRGTGVTDTQYF

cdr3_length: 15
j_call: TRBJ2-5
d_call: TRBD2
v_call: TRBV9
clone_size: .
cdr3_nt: TGTGCCAGCAGCGTAAGCGGGAGATACCAAGAGACCCAGTACTTC
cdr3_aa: CASSVSGRYQETQYF

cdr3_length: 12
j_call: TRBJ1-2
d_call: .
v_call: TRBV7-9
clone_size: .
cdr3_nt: TGTGCCAGCAGTTCCTGGGGGCACGGCTACACCTTC
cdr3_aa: CASSSWGHGYTF

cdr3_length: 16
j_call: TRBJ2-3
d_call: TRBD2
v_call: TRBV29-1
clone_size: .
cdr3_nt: TGCAGCGTTGGGGGAACTAGCGGGAGTATTCAAGATACGCAGTATTTT
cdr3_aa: CSVGGTSGSIQDTQYF

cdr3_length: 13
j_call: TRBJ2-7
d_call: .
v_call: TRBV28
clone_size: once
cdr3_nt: TGTGCCAGCACGCCGGCAGGGACCTACGAGCAGTACTTC
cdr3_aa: CASTPAGTYEQYF

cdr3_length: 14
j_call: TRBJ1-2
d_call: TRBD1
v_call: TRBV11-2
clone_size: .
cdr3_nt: TGTGCCAGCAGTTCCGACAGGGGAGGGTATGGCTACACCTTC
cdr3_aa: CASSSDRGGYGYTF

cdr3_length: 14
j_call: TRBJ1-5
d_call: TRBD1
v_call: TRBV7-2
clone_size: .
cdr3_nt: TGTGCCAGCAGCCCAGGACAGGGATATCAGCCCCAGCATTTT
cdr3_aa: CASSPGQGYQPQHF

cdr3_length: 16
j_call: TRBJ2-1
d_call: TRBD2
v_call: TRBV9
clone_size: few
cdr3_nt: TGTGCCAGCAGCGCACTAGCGGGAGTAGAGTACAATGAGCAGTTCTTC
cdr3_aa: CASSALAGVEYNEQFF

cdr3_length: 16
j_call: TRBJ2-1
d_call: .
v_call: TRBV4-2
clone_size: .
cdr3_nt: TGTGCCAGCAGCCAAGATGCGGGGACCTCCTACAATGAGCAGTTCTTC
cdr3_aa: CASSQDAGTSYNEQFF

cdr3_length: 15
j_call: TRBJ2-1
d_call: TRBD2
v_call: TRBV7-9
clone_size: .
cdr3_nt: TGTGCCAGCAGCTCCAGGACTAGCGGTTACAATGAGCAGTTCTTC
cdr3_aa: CASSSRTSGYNEQFF

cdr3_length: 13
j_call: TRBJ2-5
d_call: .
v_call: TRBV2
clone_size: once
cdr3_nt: TGTGCCAGCAGTGAACCCGGAGTGGGGACCCAGTACTTC
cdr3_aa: CASSEPGVGTQYF